A selection of T cell receptor beta chains follows, all from one sample in a study of blood T cells in healthy people across ages. TCRdb passed the 5' RACE reads through MiXCR, listing each CDR3 protein once. Among under 850,000 distinct CDR3 sequences, roughly 34% were seen once, and the ten largest hold 10% to 15%. The specimen sequenced was blood. Receptors were obtained from a man aged 18 to 35 in good health. The CDR3 runs from the conserved cysteine through the conserved F or W. The order of the fields is V gene, D gene, J gene, clone size, CDR3 protein, CDR3 DNA. A D gene is named only where the DNA matches it firmly. Some rows mark clone size as missing; the rest say once, few, many or name a class of expanded clone.

TRBV20-1	.	TRBJ2-3	many	CSADRADTQYF	TGCAGTGCTGACCGTGCAGATACGCAGTATTTT
TRBV6-2/TRBV6-3	.	TRBJ1-1	.	CASSPLSGTSTEAFF	TGTGCCAGCAGCCCCTTATCGGGGACGAGCACTGAAGCTTTCTTT
TRBV24-1	.	TRBJ1-5	.	CATSTGGRGNQPQHF	TGTGCCACCTCGACGGGGGGGCGAGGCAATCAGCCCCAGCATTTT
TRBV2	.	TRBJ2-1	.	CASIDQGPSYNEQFF	TGTGCCAGCATTGATCAGGGACCATCCTACAATGAGCAGTTCTTC
TRBV7-2	TRBD2	TRBJ2-1	.	CAGSLQGTSHEQFF	TGTGCCGGCAGCTTACAAGGGACTAGCCATGAGCAGTTCTTC
TRBV20-1	.	TRBJ1-4	few	CSAQRAGVPTNEKLFF	TGCAGTGCCCAGAGGGCAGGCGTCCCAACTAATGAAAAACTGTTTTTT
TRBV6-6	.	TRBJ1-5	.	CASSYSTHQPQHF	TGTGCCAGCAGTTACTCGACCCATCAGCCCCAGCATTTT
TRBV12-3/TRBV12-4	.	TRBJ1-1	few	CANRRGRGTEAFF	TGTGCCAACCGCCGGGGGCGCGGCACTGAAGCTTTCTTT
TRBV10-3	.	TRBJ2-1	.	CAISESTLISNQQFF	TGTGCCATCAGTGAGTCGACCCTTATTAGCAATCAGCAGTTCTTC
TRBV20-1	TRBD1	TRBJ2-1	many	CSARVGQGNEQFF	TGCAGTGCTAGAGTCGGACAGGGCAATGAGCAGTTCTTC
TRBV10-3	.	TRBJ2-3	.	CATGRGDTDTQYF	TGTGCCACGGGGCGGGGCGACACAGATACGCAGTATTTT
TRBV7-9	TRBD2	TRBJ2-7	.	CASSLGLAGVLSEQYF	TGTGCCAGCAGCTTGGGCCTAGCGGGGGTATTAAGTGAGCAGTACTTC
TRBV7-2	.	TRBJ1-5	.	CASSPFGGNQPQHF	TGTGCCAGCAGCCCCTTTGGCGGGAATCAGCCCCAGCATTTT
TRBV25-1	.	TRBJ1-6	.	CASRAGTDNSPPHF	TGTGCCAGCAGGGCGGGGACGGATAATTCACCCCCCCACTTT
TRBV6-5	.	TRBJ1-2	.	CASSDDRVGGYTF	TGTGCCAGCAGTGACGATAGGGTGGGAGGCTACACCTTC
TRBV20-1	TRBD1	TRBJ1-2	many	CSASLGQGKGYTF	TGCAGTGCTTCTCTTGGACAGGGGAAGGGCTACACCTTC
TRBV28	.	TRBJ2-5	few	CASKFGRYQETQYF	TGTGCCAGCAAGTTCGGCCGGTACCAAGAGACCCAGTACTTC
TRBV29-1	.	TRBJ1-2	.	CSVEGGGEHNYGYTF	TGCAGCGTTGAAGGGGGAGGGGAACATAACTATGGCTACACCTTC
TRBV2	.	TRBJ2-5	.	CASSPSTRVETQYF	TGTGCCAGCAGTCCTTCCACGAGGGTAGAGACCCAGTACTTC
TRBV9	TRBD1	TRBJ2-3	.	CAGSPRQGTETQYF	TGTGCCGGCAGCCCCCGACAGGGGACAGAGACGCAGTATTTT
TRBV23-1	.	TRBJ1-5	.	CASSQSPNPGRGGHSNQPQHF	TGCGCCAGCAGTCAATCCCCCAACCCGGGACGGGGGGGGCATAGCAATCAGCCCCAGCATTTT
TRBV20-1	TRBD2	TRBJ2-3	.	CSAVLAGEYTDTQYF	TGCAGTGCTGTGCTAGCGGGGGAGTACACAGATACGCAGTATTTT
TRBV5-1	.	TRBJ1-1	.	CASSLVRQGETEAFF	TGCGCCAGCAGCTTAGTCCGCCAGGGTGAGACTGAAGCTTTCTTT
TRBV4-1	.	TRBJ2-1	many	CASSQEGRGGNEQFF	TGCGCCAGCAGCCAAGAGGGCAGGGGGGGCAATGAGCAGTTCTTC
TRBV12-3/TRBV12-4	.	TRBJ2-2	few	CASSTLRTNTGELFF	TGTGCCAGCAGTACCTTGCGGACGAACACCGGGGAGCTGTTTTTT
TRBV14	.	TRBJ2-5	few	CASSQFRAQETQYF	TGTGCCAGCAGCCAATTCAGAGCCCAAGAGACCCAGTACTTC
TRBV6-1	.	TRBJ1-2	few	CASRPQQGVIRLDYGYTF	TGTGCCAGCAGACCACAACAGGGAGTCATCCGCCTTGACTATGGCTACACCTTC
TRBV12-3/TRBV12-4	.	TRBJ1-1	few	CASGQSMNTEAFF	TGTGCCAGCGGACAGTCTATGAACACTGAAGCTTTCTTT
TRBV7-8	.	TRBJ2-3	.	CASSLASMDTQYF	TGTGCCAGCAGCTTAGCTTCTATGGATACGCAGTATTTT
TRBV6-2/TRBV6-3	TRBD1	TRBJ1-1	few	CASSYHDAAGGMNTEAFF	TGTGCCAGCAGTTACCACGACGCGGCAGGGGGGATGAACACTGAAGCTTTCTTT
TRBV6-1	.	TRBJ1-4	.	CASSEWVKATNEKLFF	TGTGCCAGCAGTGAATGGGTTAAAGCAACTAATGAAAAACTGTTTTTT
TRBV12-3/TRBV12-4	.	TRBJ2-7	once	CASRSNGLGEQYF	TGTGCCAGCCGCTCGAACGGTTTGGGGGAGCAGTACTTC
TRBV12-3/TRBV12-4	TRBD1	TRBJ2-1	few	CASSQGTGGVGEQFF	TGTGCCAGCAGTCAAGGGACAGGGGGTGTAGGTGAGCAGTTCTTC
TRBV28	TRBD1	TRBJ2-2	.	CASSDRGRTGELFF	TGTGCCAGCAGTGACAGGGGGCGTACCGGGGAGCTGTTTTTT
TRBV18	TRBD2	TRBJ2-5	.	CASSPASGSPQETQYF	TGTGCCAGCTCACCGGCTAGCGGTTCCCCTCAAGAGACCCAGTACTTC
TRBV12-3/TRBV12-4	.	TRBJ2-4	few	CASSPRGGLAKNIQYF	TGTGCCAGCAGTCCCCGGGGAGGATTAGCCAAAAACATTCAGTACTTC
TRBV7-9	.	TRBJ1-1	.	CASSSGPVATEAFF	TGTGCCAGCAGCTCCGGGCCCGTGGCCACTGAAGCTTTCTTT
TRBV9	.	TRBJ1-1	.	CASSVGGGAGTEAFF	TGTGCCAGCAGCGTAGGTGGGGGAGCGGGCACTGAAGCTTTCTTT
TRBV6-5	.	TRBJ2-7	.	CASSNEWGGSYNEQYF	TGTGCCAGCAGCAACGAGTGGGGGGGCTCCTACAATGAGCAGTACTTC
TRBV20-1	TRBD1	TRBJ2-3	many	CSAILQGISTDTQYF	TGCAGTGCTATCCTACAGGGGATTAGCACAGATACGCAGTATTTT
TRBV7-9	TRBD1	TRBJ2-5	once	CASSLGDRGSQETQYF	TGTGCCAGCAGCTTAGGGGACAGGGGATCCCAAGAGACCCAGTACTTC
TRBV14	.	TRBJ2-1	few	CASSQFSLTYNEQFF	TGTGCCAGCAGCCAATTCTCACTCACCTACAATGAGCAGTTCTTC